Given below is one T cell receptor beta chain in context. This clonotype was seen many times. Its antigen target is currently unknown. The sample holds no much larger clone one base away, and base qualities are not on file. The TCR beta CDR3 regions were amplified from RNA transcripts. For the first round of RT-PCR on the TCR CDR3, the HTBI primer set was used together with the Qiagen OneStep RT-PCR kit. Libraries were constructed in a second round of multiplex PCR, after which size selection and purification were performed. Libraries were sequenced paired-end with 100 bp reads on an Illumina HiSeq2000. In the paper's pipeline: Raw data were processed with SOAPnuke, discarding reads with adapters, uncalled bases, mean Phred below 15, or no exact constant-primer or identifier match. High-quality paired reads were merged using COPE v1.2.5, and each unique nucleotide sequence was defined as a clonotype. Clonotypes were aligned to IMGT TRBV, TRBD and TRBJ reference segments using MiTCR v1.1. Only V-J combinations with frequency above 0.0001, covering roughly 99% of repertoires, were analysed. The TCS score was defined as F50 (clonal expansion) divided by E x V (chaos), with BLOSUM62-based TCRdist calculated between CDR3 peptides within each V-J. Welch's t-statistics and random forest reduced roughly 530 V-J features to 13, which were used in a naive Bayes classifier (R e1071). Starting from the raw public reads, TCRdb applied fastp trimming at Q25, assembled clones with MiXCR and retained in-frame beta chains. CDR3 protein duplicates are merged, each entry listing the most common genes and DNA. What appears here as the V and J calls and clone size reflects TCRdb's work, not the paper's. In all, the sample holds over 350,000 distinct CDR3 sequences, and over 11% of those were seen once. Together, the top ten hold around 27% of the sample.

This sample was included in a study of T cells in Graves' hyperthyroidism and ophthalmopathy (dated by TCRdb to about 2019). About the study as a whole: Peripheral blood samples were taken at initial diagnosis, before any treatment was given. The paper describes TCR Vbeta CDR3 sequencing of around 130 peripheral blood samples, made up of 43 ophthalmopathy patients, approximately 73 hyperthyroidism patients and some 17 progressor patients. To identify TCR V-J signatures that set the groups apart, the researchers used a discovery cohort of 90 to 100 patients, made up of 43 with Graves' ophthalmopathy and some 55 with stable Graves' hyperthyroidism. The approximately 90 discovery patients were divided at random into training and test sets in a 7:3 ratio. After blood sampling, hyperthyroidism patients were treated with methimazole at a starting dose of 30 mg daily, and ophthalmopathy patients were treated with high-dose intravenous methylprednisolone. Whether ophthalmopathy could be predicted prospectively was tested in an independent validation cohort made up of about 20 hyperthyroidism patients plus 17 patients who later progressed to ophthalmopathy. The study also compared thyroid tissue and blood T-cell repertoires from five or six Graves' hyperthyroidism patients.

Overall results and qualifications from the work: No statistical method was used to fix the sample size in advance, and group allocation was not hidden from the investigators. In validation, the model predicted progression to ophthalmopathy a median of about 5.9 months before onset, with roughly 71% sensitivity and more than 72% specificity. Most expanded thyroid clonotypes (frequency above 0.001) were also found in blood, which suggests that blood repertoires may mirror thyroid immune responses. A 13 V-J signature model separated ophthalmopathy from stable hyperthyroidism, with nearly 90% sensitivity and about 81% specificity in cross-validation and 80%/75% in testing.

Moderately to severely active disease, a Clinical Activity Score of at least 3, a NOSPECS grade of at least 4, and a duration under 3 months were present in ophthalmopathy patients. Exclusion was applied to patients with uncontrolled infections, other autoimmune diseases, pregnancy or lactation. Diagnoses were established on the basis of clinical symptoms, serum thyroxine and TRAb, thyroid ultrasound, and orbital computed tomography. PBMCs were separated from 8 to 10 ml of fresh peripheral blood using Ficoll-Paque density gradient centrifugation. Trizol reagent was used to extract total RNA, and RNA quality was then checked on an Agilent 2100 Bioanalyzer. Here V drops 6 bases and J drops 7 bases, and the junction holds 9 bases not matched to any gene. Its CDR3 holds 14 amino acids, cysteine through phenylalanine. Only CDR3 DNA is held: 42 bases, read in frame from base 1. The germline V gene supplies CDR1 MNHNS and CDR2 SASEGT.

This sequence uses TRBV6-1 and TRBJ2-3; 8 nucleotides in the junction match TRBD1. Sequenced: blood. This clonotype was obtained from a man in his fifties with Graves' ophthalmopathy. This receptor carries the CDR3 CASRERTGINTQYF. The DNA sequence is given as TGTGCCAGCAGAGAGCGGACAGGGATAAATACGCAGTATTTT.